The subject of this entry is one TCR beta chain. Researchers took RNA transcripts and amplified TCR beta CDR3 regions from them. The first-round RT-PCR employed HTBI primers together with the Qiagen OneStep RT-PCR kit. A multiplex PCR was then performed as the second round. TCRdb recomputed calls from the multiplex PCR reads with MiXCR, one row per CDR3 protein. The repertoire includes about 220,000 distinct CDR3 sequences, approximately 21% of them detected once, and about 46% sits in the top ten. The data are from a study of Graves' ophthalmopathy and Graves' hyperthyroidism. Study context: Samples of peripheral blood were obtained at initial diagnosis, prior to treatment of any kind.

Every ophthalmopathy donor presented moderate-to-severe activity, CAS ≥3, NOSPECS ≥4 and duration under 3 months. Excluded: other autoimmune disease, uncontrolled infection, pregnancy or lactation. PBMCs were density-gradient isolated from approximately 10 ml fresh blood. The V end was cut by 3 bases, the J end by 0 bases, with 8 bases between. The CDR3 has 14 residues. CDR1 is MNHNS and CDR2 is SASEGT in the germline V gene. The chain employs TRBV6-1 and TRBJ1-1; D is perhaps TRBD1 (5 bases). Material for sequencing was peripheral blood. The clonotype was recovered from a woman aged 45-65 years with Graves' ophthalmopathy. In DNA form, the CDR3 reads TGTGCCAGCAGTGAGGGGACGGTGAACACTGAAGCTTTCTTT. The encoded protein is CASSEGTVNTEAFF.